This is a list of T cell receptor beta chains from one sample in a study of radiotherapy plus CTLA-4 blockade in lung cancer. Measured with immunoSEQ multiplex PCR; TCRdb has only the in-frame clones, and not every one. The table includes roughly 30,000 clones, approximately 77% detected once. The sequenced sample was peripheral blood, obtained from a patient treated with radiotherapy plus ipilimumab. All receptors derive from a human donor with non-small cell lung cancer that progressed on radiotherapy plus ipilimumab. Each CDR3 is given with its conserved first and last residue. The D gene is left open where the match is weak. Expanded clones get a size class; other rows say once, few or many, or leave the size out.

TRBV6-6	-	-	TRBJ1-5	TGTGCCAGCAGTTACTCCGGGGGGCCCCAGCATTTT	CASSYSGGPQHF
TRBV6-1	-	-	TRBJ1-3	TGTGCCAGCAGTGAAATAGAGATATATTTT	CASSEIEIYF
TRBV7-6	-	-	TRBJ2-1	TGTGCCAGCAGCTTAGAGGACTACAATGAGCAGTTCTTC	CASSLEDYNEQFF
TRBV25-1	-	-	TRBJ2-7	TGTGCCAGCGAAGGGGGGGTTACGGTCTACGAGCAGTACTTC	CASEGGVTVYEQYF
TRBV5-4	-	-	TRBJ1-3	TGTGCCAGCAGCTTGGCCTATGGGGCTGGGGGAAACACCATATATTTT	CASSLAYGAGGNTIYF
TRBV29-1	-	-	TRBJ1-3	TGCAGCGTTGCAGGGGTAGGAAACACCATATATTTT	CSVAGVGNTIYF
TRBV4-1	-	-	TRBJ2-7	TGCGCCAGCAGCCAAGAGAGTCCCGGGGGCGCGTTCGGCGAGCAGTACTTC	CASSQESPGGAFGEQYF
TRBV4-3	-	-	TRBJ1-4	TGCGCCAGCACGCCTGGGGGGGGAAAACTGTTTTTT	CASTPGGGKLFF
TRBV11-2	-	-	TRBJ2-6	TGTGCCAGCAGCTTATACAGATCTGGGGCCAACGTCCTGACTTTC	CASSLYRSGANVLTF
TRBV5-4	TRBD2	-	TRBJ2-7	TGTGCCAGCAGCCCGACTAGCGGGGGCCCCTACGAGCAGTACTTC	CASSPTSGGPYEQYF
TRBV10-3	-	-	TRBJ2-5	TGTGCCATCAGAGGGGAGGGGGGGGAGACCCAGTACTTC	CAIRGEGGETQYF
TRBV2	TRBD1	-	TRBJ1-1	TGTGCCAGCAGGGACAGGGTAGCCACTGAAGCTTTCTTT	CASRDRVATEAFF
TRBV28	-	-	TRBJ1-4	TGTGCCAGCAGTTTAGTAGGTCGGGGTGAAAAACTGTTTTTT	CASSLVGRGEKLFF
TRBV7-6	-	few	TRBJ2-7	TGTGCCAGCAGCCATGAGGAGGGGCTCGAGCAGTACTTC	CASSHEEGLEQYF
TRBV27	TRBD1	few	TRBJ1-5	TGTGCCAGCAGTTTGGGACAGGGCCTGGTCAATCAGCCCCAGCATTTT	CASSLGQGLVNQPQHF
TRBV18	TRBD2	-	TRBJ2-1	TGTGCCAGCTCACTACCAGGGACTAGCGTGAATGAGCAGTTCTTC	CASSLPGTSVNEQFF
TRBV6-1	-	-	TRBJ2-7	TGTGCCAGCAGGACGCCGGGACATCCTTACGAGCAGTACTTC	CASRTPGHPYEQYF
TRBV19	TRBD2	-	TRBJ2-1	TGTGCCAGTAGTCGGGGACTAGCGGCATACAATGAGCAGTTCTTC	CASSRGLAAYNEQFF
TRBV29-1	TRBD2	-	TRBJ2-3	TGCAGCTTGAAGCGGGAGTTAACAGATACGCAGTATTTT	CSLKRELTDTQYF
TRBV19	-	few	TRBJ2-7	TGTGCCAGTAGTTACCAGGGGCCATCTCACGAGCAGTACTTC	CASSYQGPSHEQYF
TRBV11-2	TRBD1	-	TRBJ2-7	TGTGCCAGCAGATGGACAGGGAGGAAGAACGAGCAGTACTTC	CASRWTGRKNEQYF
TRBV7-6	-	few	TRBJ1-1	TGTGCCAGCAGCGCCTTGCAGGGGATGAACACTGAAGCTTTCTTT	CASSALQGMNTEAFF
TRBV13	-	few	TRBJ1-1	TGTGCCAGCAGCTTATACAACACTGAAGCTTTCTTT	CASSLYNTEAFF
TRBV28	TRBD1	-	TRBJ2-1	TGTGCCAGCAGTATGGACAGGGGGCTCTACAATGAGCAGTTCTTC	CASSMDRGLYNEQFF
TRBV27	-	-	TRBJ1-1	TGTGCCAGCAGTTTAACCAGGGTCACTGAAGCTTTCTTT	CASSLTRVTEAFF
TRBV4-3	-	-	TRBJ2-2	TGCGCCAGCAGCCAAGGGCAGGTGACCGGGGAGCTGTTTTTT	CASSQGQVTGELFF
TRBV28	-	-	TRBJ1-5	TGTGCCAGCAGTTTAACGGGATTGGGCAATCAGCCCCAGCATTTT	CASSLTGLGNQPQHF
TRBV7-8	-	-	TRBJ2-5	TGTGCCAGCACCCCCCTGGCGGGGGCTACCCAAGAGACCCAGTACTTC	CASTPLAGATQETQYF
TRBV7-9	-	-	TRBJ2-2	TGTGCCAGCAGCTTTGGTATTGGCAGGGGCTCCGGGGAGCTGTTTTTT	CASSFGIGRGSGELFF
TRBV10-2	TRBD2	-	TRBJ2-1	TGCGCCAGCAGCGCGACTGGCGGGAGTCGGAATGAGCAGTTCTTC	CASSATGGSRNEQFF
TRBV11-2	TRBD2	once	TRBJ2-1	TGTGCCAGCAGCTTAGGGCGGGAGAGTATCAATGAGCAGTTCTTC	CASSLGRESINEQFF
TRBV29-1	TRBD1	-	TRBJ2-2	TGCAGCGCCTGGACAGGGGGAGCGGAGCTGTTTTTT	CSAWTGGAELFF
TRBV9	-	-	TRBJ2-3	TGTGCCAGCAGCGTAGATACAGATACGCAGTATTTT	CASSVDTDTQYF
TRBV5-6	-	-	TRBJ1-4	TGTGCCAGCAGCCCCCGGGCCGCGGGGAATGAAAAACTGTTTTTT	CASSPRAAGNEKLFF
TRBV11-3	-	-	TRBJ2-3	TGTGCCAGCAGTCGTAGCGGAGATACGCAGTATTTT	CASSRSGDTQYF
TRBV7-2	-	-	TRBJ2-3	TGTGCCAGCAGCTTCGGCTCCTCGGATACGCAGTATTTT	CASSFGSSDTQYF
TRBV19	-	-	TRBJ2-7	TGTGCCAGTAGTCTCAGGGGGGATTCCAGGGAGCAGTACTTC	CASSLRGDSREQYF
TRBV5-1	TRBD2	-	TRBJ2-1	TGCGCCAGCAGCCAAACTAGCGGGAGTTCCTACAATGAGCAGTTCTTC	CASSQTSGSSYNEQFF
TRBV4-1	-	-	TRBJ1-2	TGCGCCAGCAGCCAAGTGGGGGTGAACTATGGCTACACCTTC	CASSQVGVNYGYTF
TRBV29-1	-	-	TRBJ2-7	TGCAGCGTCCTAACCGGGGACTCCTACGAGCAGTACTTC	CSVLTGDSYEQYF
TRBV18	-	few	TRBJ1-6	TGTGCCAGCTCACCCGGGATCTACTATAATTCACCCCTCCACTTT	CASSPGIYYNSPLHF
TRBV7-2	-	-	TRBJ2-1	TGTGCCAGCCAGGGGGGTAGCGGCTCCTACAATGAGCAGTTCTTC	CASQGGSGSYNEQFF
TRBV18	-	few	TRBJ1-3	TGTGCCAGCTCACCACCGGACAGCCACTCTGGAAACACCATATATTTT	CASSPPDSHSGNTIYF
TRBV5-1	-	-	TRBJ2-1	TGCGCCAGCTCGCGGGACAGCATTTACAATGAGCAGTTCTTC	CASSRDSIYNEQFF
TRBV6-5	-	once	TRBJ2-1	TGTGCCAGCAGCAACAGGGTGGGGGAGCAGTTCTTC	CASSNRVGEQFF
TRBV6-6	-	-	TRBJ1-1	TGTGCCAGCAGTGGACGGACGGTAGACTTT	CASSGRTVDF
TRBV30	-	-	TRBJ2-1	TGTGCCTGGAGTGGAGGGACCCCCGGGTACAATGAGCAGTTCTTC	CAWSGGTPGYNEQFF
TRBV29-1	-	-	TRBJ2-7	TGCAGCGTTGTGTCCCCGGCCTCCTACGAGCAGTACTTC	CSVVSPASYEQYF